This entry lists 9 T cell receptor beta chains sequenced from one sample in a study of cytomegalovirus exposure and HLA in healthy donors. 13 Jbeta primers and 60 Vbeta primers were used for the PCR. Profiled with immunoSEQ multiplex PCR; TCRdb holds only in-frame clones, not every one. The sample records almost 200,000 clones, 70% to 80% being singletons. The sample consisted of PBMCs. All receptors derive from a male donor in good health and CMV-seropositive.

V is TRBV2 and J is TRBJ1-2, with TRBD1 as a possible D gene (6 bases). Germline loops: CDR1 SNHLY, CDR2 FYNNEI. Trimming cost V 7 bases and J 6 bases, with 12 bases left between them. The CDR3 is 12 residues long. Written as DNA, the CDR3 is TGTGCCAGCAAGGGGACACCACATGGCTACACCTTC. It codes for CASKGTPHGYTF.

The chain employs TRBV6-5 and TRBJ2-1; 7 bases are shared with TRBD1. The germline gives CDR1 MNHEY, CDR2 SVGAGI. The CDR3 has 16 residues. V dropped 4 bases and J dropped 3; count of bases not matched to a gene: 9. The CDR3 sequence is CASSLAGTDIYNEQFF. As DNA, the CDR3 is TGTGCCAGCAGTTTAGCCGGGACAGACATCTACAATGAGCAGTTCTTC.

The V and J genes are TRBV2 and TRBJ1-5; 7 bases map to TRBD1. The length of the CDR3 is 15 residues. Germline V lookup: CDR1 SNHLY, CDR2 FYNNEI. The V gene end was trimmed by 3 bases and the J gene end by 5 bases; junction bases not matched to a gene: 7. DNA for the CDR3: TGTGCCAGCAGTGAGTGGGGGCAGGGGGATCAGCCCCAGCATTTT. Translation: CASSEWGQGDQPQHF.

The V call is TRBV4-2, the J call TRBJ2-1; the D gene is possibly TRBD1 (5 bases). V was clipped by 3 bases and J by 2 bases, with 11 bases between them. Germline lookup yields CDR1 LGHNA and CDR2 YNFKEQ. This CDR3 is 15 amino acids long. CDR3 sequence (DNA): TGTGCCAGCAGCCAGGATACAGGAACCTACAATGAGCAGTTCTTC. Translated: CASSQDTGTYNEQFF.

This chain joins TRBV4-3 and TRBJ2-5, with TRBD2 matching over 7 bases. CDR1 and CDR2 from the germline V gene are LGHNA and YSLEER. V dropped 0 bases and J dropped 0; count of bases not matched to a gene: 10. CDR3 size: 18 residues. In DNA, the CDR3 is TGCGCCAGCAGCCAAGATAGGGGCGGGACTATAGACCAAGAGACCCAGTACTTC. Its protein is CASSQDRGGTIDQETQYF.

This rearrangement joins TRBV6-5 to TRBJ1-2, with D perhaps TRBD1 (5 bases). V lost 5 bases and J lost 0, with 7 bases in between. The germline V gene encodes CDR1 MNHEY and CDR2 SVGAGI. This CDR3 is 13 amino acids long. The CDR3 DNA sequence: TGTGCCAGCAGTCGACAGTCTAACTATGGCTACACCTTC. Its translation: CASSRQSNYGYTF.

This clone was found a few times. The V and J genes are TRBV18 and TRBJ1-5; the D gene is possibly TRBD1 (6 bases). This CDR3 contains 13 residues. The germline CDR1 and CDR2 sequences are KGHSH and LQKENI. Trimming left V 5 bases short and J 5 bases short, with 10 bases between. Here the CDR3 reads CASSSDRDQPQHF. The CDR3 nucleotides are TGTGCCAGCTCATCGGACAGAGATCAGCCCCAGCATTTT.

The chain recombines TRBV6-1 with TRBJ1-2; 10 nucleotides agree with TRBD1. This CDR3 has 15 residues. J was trimmed by 4 bases and V by 11 bases; bases with no gene match: 13. The germline V gene has CDR1 MNHNS and CDR2 SASEGT. The CDR3 loop is CAALSGQGSSYGYTF. Written as DNA, the CDR3 is TGTGCCGCTTTGTCGGGACAGGGGTCTTCCTATGGCTACACCTTC.

The gene calls are TRBV7-2 and TRBJ2-1; D unclear. Trimming removed 3 bases at V and 5 bases at J, with 11 bases between. The germline V gene encodes CDR1 SGHTA and CDR2 FQGNSA. This CDR3 has 14 residues. As DNA, the CDR3 is TGTGCCAGCAGCTTCTGGAACTACCACAATGAGCAGTTCTTC. This translates into CASSFWNYHNEQFF.